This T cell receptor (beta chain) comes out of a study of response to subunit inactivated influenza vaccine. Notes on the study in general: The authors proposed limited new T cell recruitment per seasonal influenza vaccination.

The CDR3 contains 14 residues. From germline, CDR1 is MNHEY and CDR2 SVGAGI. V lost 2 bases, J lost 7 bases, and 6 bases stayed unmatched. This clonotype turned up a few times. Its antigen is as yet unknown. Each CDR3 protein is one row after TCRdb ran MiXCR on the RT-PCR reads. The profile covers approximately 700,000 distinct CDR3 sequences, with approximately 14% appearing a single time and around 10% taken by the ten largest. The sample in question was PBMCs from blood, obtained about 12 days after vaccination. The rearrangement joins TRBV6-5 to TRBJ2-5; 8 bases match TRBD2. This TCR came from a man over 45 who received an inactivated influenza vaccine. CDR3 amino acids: CASSYLGGEGTQYF. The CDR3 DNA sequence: TGTGCCAGCAGTTACCTCGGGGGGGAGGGGACCCAGTACTTC.